Below, 2 T cell receptor beta chains from the same sample are listed, as sequenced in a study of T cells in Graves' hyperthyroidism and ophthalmopathy. TCR beta CDR3 sequences were amplified from RNA transcripts. First-round RT-PCR targeting the TCR CDR3 was performed with the HTBI primer set. TCRdb re-analysed the multiplex PCR reads in MiXCR, keeping a single row per CDR3 protein. The sample has around 600,000 distinct CDR3 sequences, 45% seen once; the top ten hold more than 7%. Sequencing used peripheral blood or thyroid tissue (not recorded which). The source is an adult man with Graves' disease, either hyperthyroidism or ophthalmopathy (not recorded which).

This clonotype was seen a handful of times. The V and J genes are TRBV20-1 and TRBJ1-5; no firm D call. Trimming took off 0 bases at V and 0 bases at J, with 9 bases between the two ends. CDR1 is DFQATT and CDR2 is SNEGSKA in the germline V gene (reference sequence). The CDR3 is 15 amino acids. The CDR3 is CSAREEGYSNQPQHF. As DNA, the CDR3 is TGCAGTGCTAGAGAGGAGGGCTATAGCAATCAGCCCCAGCATTTT.

The chain couples TRBV5-5 to TRBJ2-3; no firm D call. CDR3 length: 13 residues. Germline CDR1 reads SGHKS; CDR2 reads YYEKEE (reference sequence). Deletions cut 2 bases from V and 4 bases from J, with 8 bases between. CDR3 residues: CASSFGWSDTQYF. The CDR3 nucleotides read TGTGCCAGCAGCTTTGGCTGGTCAGATACGCAGTATTTT.